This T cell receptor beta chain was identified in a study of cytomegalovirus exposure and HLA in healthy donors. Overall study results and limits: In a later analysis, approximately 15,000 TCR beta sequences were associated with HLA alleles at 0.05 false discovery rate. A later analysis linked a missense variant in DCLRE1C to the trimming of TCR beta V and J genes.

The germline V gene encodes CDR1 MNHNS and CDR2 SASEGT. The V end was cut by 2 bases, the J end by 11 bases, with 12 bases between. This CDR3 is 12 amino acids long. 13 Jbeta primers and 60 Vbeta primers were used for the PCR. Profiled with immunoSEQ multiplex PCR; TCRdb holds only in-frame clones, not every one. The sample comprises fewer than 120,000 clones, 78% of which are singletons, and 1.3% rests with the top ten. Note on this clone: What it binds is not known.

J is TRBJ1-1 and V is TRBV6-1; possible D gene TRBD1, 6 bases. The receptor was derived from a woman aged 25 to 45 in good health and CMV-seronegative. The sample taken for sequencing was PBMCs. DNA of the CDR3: TGTGCCAGCAGTGAACAAGTGAGGGGGGCTTTCTTT. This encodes CASSEQVRGAFF.